The 23 T cell receptor beta chains reported below all come from one sample, sequenced in a study of shared clonotypes between healthy human individuals. This table comes from immunoSEQ multiplex PCR, and its TCRdb copy is limited to in-frame clones, with some not included. The table has 1,100,000 or so clones, about 84% seen once. The sample consisted of memory CD4+ T cells from PBMCs. As to subset: CD45RA-negative fraction. These receptors were collected from a man aged 18-30 years in good health. Some clones in this sample may be carry-over from other donors' samples.

The chain couples TRBV5-1 to TRBJ2-1, with no clear D. The V end lost 4 bases, the J end lost 2 bases, and 10 bases lay between the germline ends. This CDR3 is 14 amino acids long. Germline V gene data show CDR1 as SGHRS and CDR2 as YFSETQ. The CDR3: CASSRTTTYNEQFF. The CDR3, as DNA: TGCGCCAGCAGCAGAACTACGACCTACAATGAGCAGTTCTTC.

The V call is TRBV5-1, the J call TRBJ1-1; no reliable D call. Germline-derived CDR1 and CDR2 are SGHRS and YFSETQ. Deletions cut 0 bases from V and 7 bases from J, with 13 bases between. The CDR3 length is 14 residues. CDR3 loop: CASSLDNQVREAFF. CDR3 coding DNA: TGCGCCAGCAGCTTGGATAACCAGGTCCGTGAAGCTTTCTTT.

V usage is TRBV7-9 and J usage is TRBJ2-3, with D maybe TRBD1 (5 bases). Per germline, CDR1 SEHNR and CDR2 FQNEAQ (reference sequence). Trimming took off 5 bases at V and 2 bases at J, with 11 bases between the two ends. This CDR3 contains 14 residues. The CDR3 spells CASSLSTDTDTQYF. CDR3 DNA: TGTGCCAGCAGCCTTTCGACAGACACAGATACGCAGTATTTT. Full variable domain (missing parts from reference TRBV7-9 and TRBJ2-3): DTGVSQNPRHKITKRGQNVTFRCDPISEHNRLYWYRQTLGQGPEFLTYFQNEAQLEKSRLLSDRFSAERPKGSFSTLEIQRTEQGDSAMYLCASSLSTDTDTQYFGPGTRLTVL.

This clone appeared a few times. The rearrangement joins TRBV11-2 to TRBJ1-1, with 12 bases identical to TRBD1. The CDR3 is 18 amino acids. Germline V gene sequence: CDR1 SGHAT, CDR2 FQNNGV. Trimming cost V 2 bases and J 9 bases; bases outside gene matches: 16. The CDR3 spells CASSLSHYRDRGLKQAFF. The CDR3 nucleotides are TGTGCCAGCAGCTTAAGCCATTACCGGGACAGGGGGCTAAAGCAAGCTTTCTTT.

The chain employs TRBV7-2 and TRBJ2-5; D is possibly TRBD2 (5 bases). Per the germline V gene, CDR1 is SGHTA and CDR2 is FQGNSA. Trimming took off 3 bases at V and 5 bases at J, with 13 bases between the two ends. The CDR3 length is 14 residues. The CDR3 protein is CASSFAVERETQYF. CDR3 in DNA: TGTGCCAGCAGCTTCGCCGTGGAGCGGGAGACCCAGTACTTC.

The J gene is TRBJ2-3, the V gene TRBV7-3; TRBD2 agrees at 8 bases. The germline CDR1 and CDR2 sequences are SGHTA and FQGTGA. CDR3 length: 13 amino acids. The ends lost 4 bases at V and 4 bases at J; junction bases unmatched: 1. The CDR3 nucleotides are TGTGCCAGCAGCTGGGGACTAGCAGATACGCAGTATTTT. Translating gives CASSWGLADTQYF. The full variable domain, with the rest looked up from reference TRBV7-3 and TRBJ2-3, is GAGVSQTPSNKVTEKGKYVELRCDPISGHTALYWYRQSLGQGPEFLIYFQGTGAADDSGLPNDRFFAVRPEGSVSTLKIQRTERGDSAVYLCASSWGLADTQYFGPGTRLTVL.

The chain joins TRBV5-5 to TRBJ2-6; D may correspond to TRBD1 or TRBD2 (5 bases each). Germline V gene data show CDR1 as SGHKS and CDR2 as YYEKEE (reference sequence). The CDR3 consists of 16 residues. V shed 5 bases and J shed 3 bases, with 15 bases lying between them. This chain's CDR3 is CASSYGDLGGANVLTF. In nucleotides, the CDR3 is TGTGCCAGCAGTTATGGGGACCTAGGTGGGGCCAACGTCCTGACTTTC.

This rearrangement joins TRBV19 to TRBJ1-4, with D possibly being TRBD1 (5 bases). Germline lookup yields CDR1 LNHDA and CDR2 SQIVND (reference sequence). The germline V and J ends were trimmed by 5 bases and 5 bases, with 15 bases remaining between them. The CDR3 sequence is 15 residues long. Here the CDR3 DNA reads TGTGCCAGTAGTTCCTTGGTTGCAGGGAATGAAAAACTGTTTTTT. Encoded protein: CASSSLVAGNEKLFF.

There are a few counts of this clone. The chain has TRBV6-6 and TRBJ2-7, with TRBD2 matching over 10 bases. The CDR3 loop spans 15 amino acids. Trimming at V came to 4 bases and at J to 0 bases, leaving 3 bases not matched to a gene. Germline CDR1 reads MNHNY; CDR2 reads SVGAGI (reference sequence). CDR3 in DNA: TGTGCCAGCAGTTCATCTAGCGGGAGCTCCTACGAGCAGTACTTC. Protein sequence: CASSSSSGSSYEQYF.

The CDR3 DNA reads as TGCGCCAGCAGCTTCCTAGCGGGAGGGCCGCGGGAGCAGTTCTTC. Its protein product is CASSFLAGGPREQFF. The V call is TRBV5-1, the J call TRBJ2-1; 12 bases fit TRBD2. This CDR3 is 15 amino acids long. V trimming: 2 bases; J trimming: 10 bases; junction bases outside the gene matches: 7. Germline V CDR1 and CDR2: SGHRS, YFSETQ.

The genes are TRBV2 and TRBJ2-5; D possibly corresponds to TRBD2 (5 bases). Germline V gene data show CDR1 as SNHLY and CDR2 as FYNNEI. The V end lost 6 bases, the J end lost 7 bases, and 15 bases lay between the germline ends. This CDR3 is built from 13 residues. The CDR3 protein is CASSGDSVGTQYF. The DNA for the CDR3 is TGTGCCAGCAGCGGGGATTCGGTGGGGACCCAGTACTTC.

This clone was detected a few times. V usage is TRBV19 and J usage is TRBJ1-1, with D perhaps matching TRBD1 (5 bases). Germline assignment: CDR1 LNHDA and CDR2 SQIVND (reference sequence). CDR3 length: 13 amino acids. Trimming pared 5 bases from V and 6 bases from J, leaving 13 bases between. The CDR3 sequence is CASSGRDRSEAFF. CDR3 in DNA: TGTGCCAGTAGTGGAAGGGACCGATCTGAAGCTTTCTTT.

This sequence joins TRBV5-4 and TRBJ2-5; possibly TRBD1 for D (5 bases). The CDR3 runs 14 residues. Trimming removed 2 bases at V and 0 bases at J, with 8 bases between. Germline assignment: CDR1 SGHNT and CDR2 YYREEE (reference sequence). The CDR3 DNA reads as TGTGCCAGCAGCTTTCGCAGGGACCAAGAGACCCAGTACTTC. Encoded protein: CASSFRRDQETQYF.

The rearrangement uses TRBV5-1 and TRBJ2-5; D is possibly TRBD1 or TRBD2 (5 bases each). Germline V gene data show CDR1 as SGHRS and CDR2 as YFSETQ. V was pared by 1 base and J by 3 bases, with 10 bases between. The CDR3 is 14 residues long. This CDR3 is CASSLWGTEETQYF. CDR3 nucleotides: TGCGCCAGCAGCTTGTGGGGGACGGAAGAGACCCAGTACTTC.

The chain has TRBV18 and TRBJ2-7; TRBD2 agrees at 13 bases. Germline V lookup: CDR1 KGHSH, CDR2 LQKENI. The length of the CDR3 is 18 residues. Trimming took 5 bases from V and 3 from J; bases not matched to a gene: 13. This CDR3 reads CASSNLGLAGEGIYEQYF. CDR3 nucleotides: TGTGCCAGCTCAAACCTCGGACTAGCGGGAGAGGGGATCTACGAGCAGTACTTC.

There are many counts of this clone. The V call is TRBV28, the J call TRBJ1-2; D gene ambiguous. Per germline, CDR1 MDHEN and CDR2 SYDVKM. This CDR3 contains 15 residues. Trimming removed 0 bases from V and 8 bases from J, with 16 bases in between. Written as DNA, the CDR3 is TGTGCCAGCAGTTTATGGGTTCGGGCCCCGGGAGGCTACACCTTC. Amino acids: CASSLWVRAPGGYTF.

The chain links TRBV5-1 to TRBJ2-2, with 11 bases identical to TRBD2. The CDR3 totals 15 residues. Germline V lookup: CDR1 SGHRS, CDR2 YFSETQ. Trimming took 5 bases from V and 4 from J; bases not matched to a gene: 4. CDR3 nucleotide sequence: TGCGCCAGCAGACTAGCGGGAGCGCGCACCGGGGAGCTGTTTTTT. Translated, it gives CASRLAGARTGELFF.

This clone was observed a handful of times. V is TRBV7-3 and J is TRBJ2-1; D tentatively reads TRBD1 or TRBD2 (6 bases each). V was clipped by 5 bases and J by 0 bases, with 11 bases between them. This CDR3 region has 15 residues. CDR1 and CDR2 (germline): SGHTA, FQGTGA. The CDR3 nucleotides read TGTGCCAGCAGCGGAAAGGGGGGCTCCTACAATGAGCAGTTCTTC. Translated, it gives CASSGKGGSYNEQFF.

The chain recombines TRBV5-1 with TRBJ2-5; 10 bases line up with TRBD2. The J call could be wrong; TRBJ2-7 is a better fit for the DNA end. Germline values: CDR1 SGHRS, CDR2 YFSETQ. The CDR3 loop spans 14 amino acids. The CDR3 nucleotides are TGCGCCAGCAGCTTCCTAGCGGGAGAGGGCGAGCAGTACTTC. It encodes CASSFLAGEGEQYF.

V usage is TRBV5-1 and J usage is TRBJ2-1; 7 bases fit TRBD1. Germline trimming cut 1 base from V and 2 bases from J; bases unmatched to any gene: 3. The CDR3 spans 15 residues. The germline CDR1 and CDR2 sequences are SGHRS and YFSETQ. The CDR3 region is CASSLRGPTYNEQFF. The DNA for the CDR3 is TGCGCCAGCAGCTTGAGGGGGCCTACCTACAATGAGCAGTTCTTC.

With respect to this clone: Within the sample, other DNA sequences also encode this same CDR3. The V gene is TRBV11-3, the J gene TRBJ2-1; TRBD2 might be the D (6 bases). Germline V gives CDR1 SGHNT, CDR2 YENEEA. V was pared by 3 bases and J by 8 bases, with 8 bases between. This CDR3 has 12 residues. Written as DNA, the CDR3 is TGTGCCAGCAGCTTGGGCGGGGATGAGCAGTTCTTC. This codes for CASSLGGDEQFF.

This rearrangement joins TRBV9 to TRBJ2-7; 7 positions match TRBD2. Germline V gives CDR1 SGDLS, CDR2 YYNGEE. Trimming removed 1 base from V and 0 bases from J; junction bases left unmatched: 10. The CDR3 has 17 residues. The CDR3 DNA reads as TGTGCCAGCAGCGTATCCAGCGGGATATGGGGCTCCTACGAGCAGTACTTC. Translating it yields CASSVSSGIWGSYEQYF.

The chain recombines TRBV5-1 with TRBJ2-7; 8 nucleotides match TRBD1. This CDR3 has 15 amino acids. V lost 2 bases to trimming and J lost 6 bases; unmatched junction nucleotides: 10. The germline V gene encodes CDR1 SGHRS and CDR2 YFSETQ. This CDR3 reads CASSLVYRGKLEQYF. The DNA for the CDR3 is TGCGCCAGCAGCTTAGTTTACAGGGGGAAGCTCGAGCAGTACTTC.